The next 8 T cell receptor beta chains were all read from a single sample in a study of tumor-infiltrating lymphocytes in primary liver carcinoma. A primer in the constant region served to generate TCR beta cDNA from approximately 500 ng of total RNA. Libraries of TCR beta came from three nested multiplex PCR rounds with slightly modified ARM-PCR. The first two PCR rounds used TRBV1-TRBV30 primers with a Cbeta primer, 10 cycles each. MiXCR, run by TCRdb on the multiplex PCR reads, gives a single entry per CDR3 protein. The sample includes over 95,000 distinct CDR3 sequences, around 63% of them seen just once. Co-extraction of RNA and DNA was performed on about 20-32 mg of unsorted bulk tissue. The source material was liver tumor tissue from sampling region 5. Subset given: tumor region T5, tumor centre. These TCRs come from a woman aged 60-75 years with primary liver carcinoma and hepatitis B virus infection.

Remarks on this clonotype: At one end, the junction sequence differs from germline, possibly due to a read error. The V and J genes are TRBV5-1 and TRBJ1-4, with D uncertain. In germline, CDR1 is SGHRS, CDR2 YFSETQ. The CDR3 runs to 13 residues. For the CDR3, the DNA is TGCGTCAGCAGTCCGGGAGCGAATGAAAAACTGTTTTTT. Translated: CVSSPGANEKLFF.

Concerning this clonotype: This may stem from a read error, because a much larger clone lies one nucleotide away. This sequence joins TRBV7-8 and TRBJ2-2; 11 bases match TRBD1. V lost 5 bases, J lost 4 bases, and 6 bases stayed unmatched. The CDR3 has 16 residues. Germline lookup yields CDR1 SGHVS and CDR2 FQNEAQ. The CDR3 DNA is TGTGCCAGCAGCCCATGGGGGACAGGGGGCACCGGGGAGCTGTTTTTT. Translating gives CASSPWGTGGTGELFF. The variable domain in full, with the rest retrieved from reference TRBV7-8 and TRBJ2-2, is GAGVSQSPRYKVAKRGQDVALRCDPISGHVSLFWYQQALGQGPEFLTYFQNEAQLDKSGLPSDRFFAERPEGSVSTLKIQRTQQEDSAVYLCASSPWGTGGTGELFFGEGSRLTVL.

Comments on this clonotype: One junction end does not reproduce the germline sequence, and a read error may be involved. The chain's CDR3 is CAGSPGHVHEKLFF. The DNA of the CDR3 is TGTGCCGGCAGCCCGGGACACGTCCATGAAAAATTGTTTTTT. The V and J genes are TRBV11-2 and TRBJ1-4; tentatively, D is TRBD1 (6 bases). The germline V gene has CDR1 SGHAT and CDR2 FQNNGV. The CDR3 totals 14 residues.

In its sample, this clonotype was seen a few times. A read error may be the cause here, since a much bigger clone is one base away. The genes are TRBV14 and TRBJ1-1, with 9 nucleotides matching TRBD1. The CDR3 runs to 14 residues. Per the germline V gene, CDR1 is SGHDN and CDR2 is FVKESK. In DNA form, the CDR3 reads TGTACCAGCAGCAAGGGACAGGGAAACACTGAAGCTTTCTTT. Its protein product is CTSSKGQGNTEAFF. Full variable domain (rest looked up from reference TRBV14 and TRBJ1-1): EAGVTQFPSHSVIEKGQTVTLRCDPISGHDNLYWYRRVMGKEIKFLLHFVKESKQDESGMPNNRFLAERTGGTYSTLKVQPAELEDSGVYFCTSSKGQGNTEAFFGQGTRLTVV.

Comments on this clonotype: This is likely a read error, given that the CDR3 carries no conserved phenylalanine or tryptophan at its end. It is unclear where the CDR3 begins or ends on the DNA, so no DNA is shown, and the CDR3 is as TCRdb lists it. The chain is built from TRBV5-5 and TRBJ2-1; TRBD1, as called in the table, went unchecked against the DNA. Germline assignment: CDR1 SGHKS and CDR2 YYEKEE (reference sequence). Both ends counted, the CDR3 spans 14 residues. The CDR3 here is CASSFSRDRVKQFL.

A word on this clonotype: One end of the junction does not line up with germline, which may come from a read error. The chain has TRBV11-2 and TRBJ2-1; 7 positions match TRBD1. Germline V gives CDR1 SGHAT, CDR2 FQNNGV. CDR3 length: 18 amino acids. The CDR3 loop is CASSIRSLTLQGYNVQFF. DNA of the CDR3: TGTGCCAGCAGCATTCGATCCCTCACTCTACAGGGGTACAATGTGCAGTTCTTC.

As regards this clonotype: This sequence may be a read error, since a much larger clone differs from it by one base. This likely comes from a read error, as the CDR3 has no conserved phenylalanine or tryptophan at its end. The chain links TRBV5-1 to TRBJ2-5, with 8 bases matching TRBD2. From germline, CDR1 is SGHRS and CDR2 YFSETQ. The CDR3 runs to 15 residues. After removal of 4 bases from V and 5 bases from J, the junction contained 10 bases not matched to a gene. CDR3 coding DNA: TGCGCCAGCAGCCAATCCGGGACTAGGTATGAGACCCAGTACATC. This codes for CASSQSGTRYETQYI.

This clonotype was seen at least ten times. The rearrangement uses TRBV5-4 and TRBJ1-5; D unresolved. In germline, CDR1 is SGHNT, CDR2 YYREEE (reference sequence). The CDR3 consists of 14 residues. Between the trimmed V and J ends, which lost 0 bases and 1 base, there was a span of 5 bases. This CDR3 is CASSLGGSNQPQHF. The CDR3 DNA reads TGTGCCAGCAGCTTGGGTGGAAGCAATCAGCCCCAGCATTTT.